Listed below are T cell receptor beta chains from one sample, sequenced in a study of blood T cell repertoires in COVID-19. TCRdb's copy holds only in-frame clones and misses some; the assay was immunoSEQ multiplex PCR. The sample yields 50,000 to 65,000 clones, approximately 90% seen once. Sequenced input: peripheral blood. The receptors shown here come from a man in his fifties or sixties with acute or convalescent COVID-19. The CDR3 runs from the conserved cysteine through the conserved F or W. D genes are given only for firm matches. Some rows mark clone size as missing; the rest say once, few, many or name a class of expanded clone.

j_gene,v_gene,d_gene,abundance,CDR3nt,CDR3aa
TRBJ2-7,TRBV2,.,.,TGTGCCAGCAGTGGATCCAGATCCGCCAACGAGCAGTACTTC,CASSGSRSANEQYF
TRBJ1-6,TRBV9,TRBD1,.,TGTGCCAGCAGCGTAGAGGCAGGGGGCGGGAATTCACCCCTCCACTTT,CASSVEAGGGNSPLHF
TRBJ1-1,TRBV12-3/TRBV12-4,.,.,TGTGCCAGCAGTTTTGGGAGGAACACTGAAGCTTTCTTT,CASSFGRNTEAFF
TRBJ1-6,TRBV21-1,.,.,TGTGCCAGCAGCATATACACCCCCGGGACAGAGAGCTCCTATAATTCACCCCTCCACTTT,CASSIYTPGTESSYNSPLHF
TRBJ2-1,TRBV13,TRBD2,.,TGTGCCAGCAGCTTAGCGGGGGGTCTTCCGAATGAGCAGTTCTTC,CASSLAGGLPNEQFF
TRBJ1-1,TRBV6-1,.,.,TGTGCCAGCAGTGAATTGAGGGCCTACACTGAAGCTTTCTTT,CASSELRAYTEAFF
TRBJ2-3,TRBV4-2,TRBD2,.,TGTGCCAGCAGCCCAAGGGCTCGTCTAGCGGGGGGCGGGGGCACAGATACGCAGTATTTT,CASSPRARLAGGGGTDTQYF
TRBJ2-5,TRBV6-5,.,.,TGTGCCAGCAGTTGGGAGCCGCGAGTTACCCAGTACTTC,CASSWEPRVTQYF
TRBJ1-5,TRBV19,TRBD1,.,TGTGCCAGTCTCCGGGACAGGGATAGCAATCAGCCCCAGCATTTT,CASLRDRDSNQPQHF
TRBJ1-4,TRBV6-5,.,once,TGTGCCAGCACCCGGCCTAGTGAAAAACTGTTTTTT,CASTRPSEKLFF
TRBJ1-2,TRBV6-5,.,once,TGTGCCAGCAGTTATACGGACAGCTACTATGGCTACACCTTC,CASSYTDSYYGYTF
TRBJ1-1,TRBV13,TRBD1,.,TGTGCCAGCAGCTCGTCAACCACAGGGGCCTGGGTCACTGAAGCTTTCTTT,CASSSSTTGAWVTEAFF
TRBJ1-4,TRBV5-5,.,.,TGTGCCAGCAGTCTATGGGGCGGGGTTTCAACTAATGAAAAACTGTTTTTT,CASSLWGGVSTNEKLFF
TRBJ1-2,TRBV9,TRBD1,.,TGTGCCAGCAGCGGTTCCGGGACAGGGGAGGTGAGCTACACCTTC,CASSGSGTGEVSYTF
TRBJ1-1,TRBV5-5,.,few,TGTGCCAGCAGCCAAAACAGGAACACTGAAGCTTTCTTT,CASSQNRNTEAFF
TRBJ1-2,TRBV20-1,.,.,TGCAGTGCCCAGTCCGTCTATGGCTACACCTTC,CSAQSVYGYTF
TRBJ2-3,TRBV5-4,TRBD1,.,TGTGCCAGCAGTCCGGACAGGGCGGTAACAGATACGCAGTATTTT,CASSPDRAVTDTQYF
TRBJ2-1,TRBV4-1,TRBD2,.,TGCGCCAGCAGCCAAATGGCTGGCGGGGGGGCCTCGGGCAATGAGCAGTTCTTC,CASSQMAGGGASGNEQFF
TRBJ2-3,TRBV5-1,TRBD2,.,TGCGCCAGCAGCTTGGGAGCGGGGGGCCGGGGAACGCCGCAGTATTTT,CASSLGAGGRGTPQYF
TRBJ1-2,TRBV10-3,.,.,TGTGCCATCAGTGAGAAAGGACAGATCTATGGCTACACCTTC,CAISEKGQIYGYTF
TRBJ1-6,TRBV2,.,.,TGTGCCAGCAGTGTTTCGGGGAATTCACCCCTCCACTTT,CASSVSGNSPLHF
TRBJ1-1,TRBV4-1,.,once,TGCGCCAGCAGCCAGATGACAGCAATGAACACTGAAGCTTTCTTT,CASSQMTAMNTEAFF
TRBJ1-1,TRBV12-5,.,.,TGTGCTAGTGGTTTAGAGAGGGTGCGGATGAACACTGAAGCTTTCTTT,CASGLERVRMNTEAFF
TRBJ1-6,TRBV9,.,.,TGTGCCAGCAGCTCAAACAGGCGAGCCTCCTATAATTCACCCCTCCACTTT,CASSSNRRASYNSPLHF
TRBJ2-3,TRBV2,TRBD2,.,TGTGCCAGCAATTTCCCCACTAGCGGTCCTAGCACAGATACGCAGTATTTT,CASNFPTSGPSTDTQYF
TRBJ2-5,TRBV25-1,.,.,TGTGCCAGCAGCAAGCACCAAGAGACCCAGTACTTC,CASSKHQETQYF
TRBJ1-4,TRBV19,.,.,TGTGCCAGTAGTATAAGACAGGCGGCAACTAATGAAAAACTGTTTTTT,CASSIRQAATNEKLFF
TRBJ2-2,TRBV3-1/TRBV3-2,TRBD2,.,TGTGCCAGCAGCCAAGGAGCGGGGGGGACCGGGGAGCTGTTTTTT,CASSQGAGGTGELFF
TRBJ2-7,TRBV19,TRBD1,.,TGTGCCAGTAGTCCCCGGACAGGCTCATACGAGCAGTACTTC,CASSPRTGSYEQYF
TRBJ2-4,TRBV15,.,.,TGTGCCACCAGCCCCCGAGGTAGAGGAGCCAAAAACATTCAGTACTTC,CATSPRGRGAKNIQYF
TRBJ2-3,TRBV18,TRBD1,.,TGTGCCAGCTCCCGGGACAGGGGGTTTACAGATACGCAGTATTTT,CASSRDRGFTDTQYF
TRBJ1-1,TRBV7-8,TRBD1,.,TGTGCCAGCAGCTTACCCGGACAGGGGGGAAGTAGGAACACTGAAGCTTTCTTT,CASSLPGQGGSRNTEAFF
TRBJ2-3,TRBV2,TRBD1,.,TGTGCCAGCCAGAGGGACAGGGGAAGCACAGATACGCAGTATTTT,CASQRDRGSTDTQYF
TRBJ1-1,TRBV5-1,.,.,TGCGCCAGCAGCTTTGTGTTGGGTGGGGGCCTCAACACTGAAGCTTTCTTT,CASSFVLGGGLNTEAFF
TRBJ1-1,TRBV14,.,.,TGTGCCAGCAGCCGTAACGAGTACACTGAAGCTTTCTTT,CASSRNEYTEAFF
TRBJ2-4,TRBV21-1,.,few,TGTGCCAGCAGCAAAGGAGGAGTAGCCAAAAACATTCAGTACTTC,CASSKGGVAKNIQYF
TRBJ1-1,TRBV2,.,.,TGTGCCAGCAGTGCTCAGGGGAACACTGAAGCTTTCTTT,CASSAQGNTEAFF
TRBJ1-2,TRBV20-1,.,.,TGCAGTGCTAGTATGGGACATACCCTCTATGGCTACACCTTC,CSASMGHTLYGYTF
TRBJ1-5,TRBV15,.,.,TGTGCCACCAGCAGAGCATCGGGGGTCGGGCAGCCCCAGCATTTT,CATSRASGVGQPQHF
TRBJ1-1,TRBV30,.,few,TGTGCCTGGAGTCGGGAGGGGAACACTGAAGCTTTCTTT,CAWSREGNTEAFF
TRBJ2-1,TRBV12-3/TRBV12-4,TRBD2,.,TGTGCCAGCAGCTCGGGAGGGCGGCAGTTCTTC,CASSSGGRQFF
TRBJ2-3,TRBV5-8,.,.,TGTGCCAGCCCGACAGGCCCGGGGGGAACTAGCACAGATACGCAGTATTTT,CASPTGPGGTSTDTQYF
TRBJ2-5,TRBV4-1,TRBD2,.,TGCGCCAGCAGCCAAGGACTAGCGGTCGAGACCCAGTACTTC,CASSQGLAVETQYF
TRBJ2-1,TRBV2,TRBD2,.,TGTGCCAGCCTTTCCGGGACTAGCGGGGCCGGGGAGCAGTTCTTC,CASLSGTSGAGEQFF
TRBJ2-3,TRBV28,TRBD2,.,TGTGCCAGCAGTTTATGGGGGACTAGCAGCACAGATACGCAGTATTTT,CASSLWGTSSTDTQYF
TRBJ2-2,TRBV5-1,TRBD2,.,TGCGCCAGCGGACTAGCGGGGGTCACCGGGGAGCTGTTTTTT,CASGLAGVTGELFF
TRBJ1-1,TRBV2,.,.,TGTGCCAGCAGTGAAATCGCAGGAGGGGACACTGAAGCTTTCTTT,CASSEIAGGDTEAFF
TRBJ1-6,TRBV2,TRBD1,.,TGTGCCAGCAGTGCGACAGGGGCCCCTCGGGGTTCACCCCTCCACTTT,CASSATGAPRGSPLHF
TRBJ2-2,TRBV5-1,.,.,TGCGCCACCCGAGATGCCCGCGGCACCGGGGAGCTGTTTTTT,CATRDARGTGELFF
TRBJ2-7,TRBV5-8,TRBD1,.,TGTGCCAGCAGTACAGGGGTCGTGTACGAGCAGTACTTC,CASSTGVVYEQYF
TRBJ2-1,TRBV12-1,.,.,TGTGCCAGCAGCCCCCCCCCGGGTGCGGCTGTTGGGAATGAGCAGTTCTTC,CASSPPPGAAVGNEQFF
TRBJ2-1,TRBV11-2,TRBD2,.,TGTGCCAGCAGCTTCTTCCCTAGCGGGGGGCGGAGTATCAATGAGCAGTTCTTC,CASSFFPSGGRSINEQFF
TRBJ1-1,TRBV6-5,TRBD1,.,TGTGCCAGCAGTTGGTCGGACAGGGGGCGCGCTGAAGCTTTCTTT,CASSWSDRGRAEAFF
TRBJ2-1,TRBV12-5,TRBD2,.,TGTGCTAGTGGTTTGGGGGGACTAGCCGGGCCTACAAGTGAGCAGTTCTTC,CASGLGGLAGPTSEQFF
TRBJ1-5,TRBV28,.,.,TGTGCCAGCATAGGGGTACAGGGAGATTATCAGCCCCAGCATTTT,CASIGVQGDYQPQHF